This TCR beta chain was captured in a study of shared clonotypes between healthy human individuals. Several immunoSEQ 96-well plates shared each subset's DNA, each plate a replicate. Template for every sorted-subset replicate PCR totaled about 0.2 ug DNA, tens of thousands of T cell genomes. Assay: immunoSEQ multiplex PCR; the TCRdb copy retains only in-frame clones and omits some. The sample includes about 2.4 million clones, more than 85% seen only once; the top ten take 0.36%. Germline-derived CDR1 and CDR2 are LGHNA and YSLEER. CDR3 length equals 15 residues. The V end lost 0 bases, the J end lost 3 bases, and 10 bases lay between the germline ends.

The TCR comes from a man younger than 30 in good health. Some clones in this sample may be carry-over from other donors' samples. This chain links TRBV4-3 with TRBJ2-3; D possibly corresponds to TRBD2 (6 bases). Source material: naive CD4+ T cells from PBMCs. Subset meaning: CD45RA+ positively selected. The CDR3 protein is CASSQEAGWTDTQYF. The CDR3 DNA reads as TGCGCCAGCAGCCAAGAGGCGGGATGGACAGATACGCAGTATTTT.